Listed below are T cell receptor beta chains from one sample, sequenced in a study of blood T cells in healthy people across ages. TCRdb processed the 5' RACE reads anew with MiXCR; each CDR3 protein has one entry. The data contain about 680,000 distinct CDR3 sequences, 49% of them singletons. Specimen: blood. The receptors were gathered from a woman aged 60 to 75 in good health. The CDR3 runs from the conserved cysteine through the conserved F or W. A D gene is named only where the DNA matches it firmly. The size of a clone is reported for some rows only, either as once, few or many, or as a class for expanded clones.

cdr3_nt: TGTGCCAGCAGCAACCCCGGGATATCCCAGTACTTC; cdr3_aa: CASSNPGISQYF; j_call: TRBJ2-7; v_call: TRBV7-2; clone_size: -; d_call: -
cdr3_nt: TGCGCCAGCAGCCAAGATCTTTCGTGGGATACGCAGTATTTT; cdr3_aa: CASSQDLSWDTQYF; j_call: TRBJ2-3; v_call: TRBV4-3; clone_size: -; d_call: -
cdr3_nt: TGTGCCAGCAGTAAATGGGACAGGGGCGACGAGCAGTACTTC; cdr3_aa: CASSKWDRGDEQYF; j_call: TRBJ2-7; v_call: TRBV27; clone_size: -; d_call: TRBD1
cdr3_nt: TGCAGTGCTAGAGAAGAACCGGGACTAGCCGTCAATGAGCAGTTCTTC; cdr3_aa: CSAREEPGLAVNEQFF; j_call: TRBJ2-1; v_call: TRBV20-1; clone_size: -; d_call: TRBD2
cdr3_nt: TGTGCCAGCAGAAAGACAGGCTACACTGAAGCTTTCTTT; cdr3_aa: CASRKTGYTEAFF; j_call: TRBJ1-1; v_call: TRBV6-2/TRBV6-3; clone_size: -; d_call: -
cdr3_nt: TGCAGCGTTGTAGCTAGCGGGAGAGAGACCCAGTACTTC; cdr3_aa: CSVVASGRETQYF; j_call: TRBJ2-5; v_call: TRBV29-1; clone_size: many; d_call: TRBD2
cdr3_nt: TGTGCCAGCAGCTTAGACGGGTATAATTCACCCCTCCACTTT; cdr3_aa: CASSLDGYNSPLHF; j_call: TRBJ1-6; v_call: TRBV7-8; clone_size: -; d_call: -
cdr3_nt: TGTGCCAGCAGCTTACACCAGGGCGGGTATGGCTACACCTTC; cdr3_aa: CASSLHQGGYGYTF; j_call: TRBJ1-2; v_call: TRBV28; clone_size: once; d_call: -
cdr3_nt: TGCAGCGCAGGGGGATCGACAGGGCGAAAACTGTTTTTT; cdr3_aa: CSAGGSTGRKLFF; j_call: TRBJ1-4; v_call: TRBV29-1; clone_size: -; d_call: TRBD1
cdr3_nt: TGTGCCAGCAGCCCGCATAAGGGCGGGTATGGGTCCGGGGAGCTGTTTTTT; cdr3_aa: CASSPHKGGYGSGELFF; j_call: TRBJ2-2; v_call: TRBV28; clone_size: few; d_call: -
cdr3_nt: TGTGCCAGCAGTTACTTTGGGACAGGGAGCCCCTACAATGAGCAGTTCTTC; cdr3_aa: CASSYFGTGSPYNEQFF; j_call: TRBJ2-1; v_call: TRBV27; clone_size: -; d_call: TRBD1
cdr3_nt: TGCAGTGCCGACTCCCGGACCGATAGCCCCTACGAGCAGTACTTC; cdr3_aa: CSADSRTDSPYEQYF; j_call: TRBJ2-7; v_call: TRBV20-1; clone_size: -; d_call: -
cdr3_nt: TGTGCCAGCAGCTTAGAGGTTCGGGGTCGGGAGACCCAGTACTTC; cdr3_aa: CASSLEVRGRETQYF; j_call: TRBJ2-5; v_call: TRBV7-2; clone_size: -; d_call: -
cdr3_nt: TGCGCCAGCAGCTTGGTAGGGGACCCCACAGATACGCAGTATTTT; cdr3_aa: CASSLVGDPTDTQYF; j_call: TRBJ2-3; v_call: TRBV5-1; clone_size: many; d_call: -
cdr3_nt: TGCGCCAGCAGCTTGGACGCATGGGAGACCCAGTACTTC; cdr3_aa: CASSLDAWETQYF; j_call: TRBJ2-5; v_call: TRBV5-1; clone_size: -; d_call: -
cdr3_nt: TGCGCCAGCAGCCAGGGCGGGAGTTTTGACAATGAGCAGTACTTC; cdr3_aa: CASSQGGSFDNEQYF; j_call: TRBJ2-5; v_call: TRBV4-3; clone_size: -; d_call: TRBD2
cdr3_nt: TGCAGTGCTAGAGGCCCTGGTGGTATGGGTTACGGGGCCAACGTCCTGACTTTC; cdr3_aa: CSARGPGGMGYGANVLTF; j_call: TRBJ2-6; v_call: TRBV20-1; clone_size: -; d_call: -
cdr3_nt: TGCAGTGCTTTCCCATATATTTACAGGGGGCAAGGAAACACTGAAGCTTTCTTT; cdr3_aa: CSAFPYIYRGQGNTEAFF; j_call: TRBJ1-1; v_call: TRBV20-1; clone_size: few; d_call: TRBD1
cdr3_nt: TGTGCCAGCAGCCTCCTAGCGGGCAGTGCCACCGATGAGCAGTTCTTC; cdr3_aa: CASSLLAGSATDEQFF; j_call: TRBJ2-1; v_call: TRBV4-2; clone_size: -; d_call: TRBD2
cdr3_nt: TGTGCCAGCAGCCGGCCGACAGGGGCGGGGGAAAAACTGTTTTTT; cdr3_aa: CASSRPTGAGEKLFF; j_call: TRBJ1-4; v_call: TRBV12-3/TRBV12-4; clone_size: -; d_call: TRBD1
cdr3_nt: TGTGCCAGCAGCCTCTGGGACAGGGACACTGAGGCTTTCTTT; cdr3_aa: CASSLWDRDTEAFF; j_call: TRBJ1-1; v_call: TRBV3-1; clone_size: -; d_call: TRBD1
cdr3_nt: TGTGCCAGCTCACCATCTGCGTATCGGACAGATACGCAGTATTTT; cdr3_aa: CASSPSAYRTDTQYF; j_call: TRBJ2-3; v_call: TRBV18; clone_size: -; d_call: -
cdr3_nt: TGTGCCAGCAGCTCGACTGTCAACAGGAACACCGGGGAGCTGTTTTTT; cdr3_aa: CASSSTVNRNTGELFF; j_call: TRBJ2-2; v_call: TRBV7-6; clone_size: -; d_call: -
cdr3_nt: TGCAGCGTTCGAGGGGGGGGCCGGGAGACCCAGTACTTC; cdr3_aa: CSVRGGGRETQYF; j_call: TRBJ2-5; v_call: TRBV29-1; clone_size: -; d_call: -
cdr3_nt: TGCAGCGCTGAATTTGCGGGAGGATCCTACGAGCAGTACTTC; cdr3_aa: CSAEFAGGSYEQYF; j_call: TRBJ2-7; v_call: TRBV29-1; clone_size: once; d_call: TRBD2
cdr3_nt: TGCAGTGCTAGGTCCCCAGCTAGCGGGTTCAACAATGAGCAGTTCTTC; cdr3_aa: CSARSPASGFNNEQFF; j_call: TRBJ2-1; v_call: TRBV20-1; clone_size: -; d_call: TRBD2
cdr3_nt: TGTGCCTGGAGTGGTCCGGAGACCCAGTACTTC; cdr3_aa: CAWSGPETQYF; j_call: TRBJ2-5; v_call: TRBV30; clone_size: few; d_call: -
cdr3_nt: TGTGCCAGCAGCCATGTCGGGACAGGGGAATATATCTACGAGCAGTACTTC; cdr3_aa: CASSHVGTGEYIYEQYF; j_call: TRBJ2-7; v_call: TRBV5-4; clone_size: -; d_call: TRBD1
cdr3_nt: TGTGCCACCGCGACTAGCGGGAGAAGTAGGCAGTTCTTC; cdr3_aa: CATATSGRSRQFF; j_call: TRBJ2-1; v_call: TRBV15; clone_size: -; d_call: TRBD2
cdr3_nt: TGTGCCAGCAGCGTAGGTCGGGGTGGGGATGGCTACACCTTC; cdr3_aa: CASSVGRGGDGYTF; j_call: TRBJ1-2; v_call: TRBV9; clone_size: -; d_call: -
cdr3_nt: TGTGCCAGCCGACTAGCGGGAAGAAGAGATGAGCAGTTCTTC; cdr3_aa: CASRLAGRRDEQFF; j_call: TRBJ2-1; v_call: TRBV7-2; clone_size: -; d_call: TRBD2
cdr3_nt: TGCAGTGCTAGCCCAGGGGGACTAGCGGGAATTCTGCAGTACTTC; cdr3_aa: CSASPGGLAGILQYF; j_call: TRBJ2-7; v_call: TRBV20-1; clone_size: -; d_call: TRBD2
cdr3_nt: TGTGCCAGCAGTTTACCGCAGGCTACTCATGAAGCTTTCTTT; cdr3_aa: CASSLPQATHEAFF; j_call: TRBJ1-1; v_call: TRBV28; clone_size: once; d_call: -
cdr3_nt: TGTGCCATCAGTGGGAGACAGGGACTAGGTCAAGAGACCCAGTACTTC; cdr3_aa: CAISGRQGLGQETQYF; j_call: TRBJ2-5; v_call: TRBV10-3; clone_size: -; d_call: -
cdr3_nt: TGTGCCAGCAGCCGGACCCCGGGGGGCAATCAGCCCCAGCATTTT; cdr3_aa: CASSRTPGGNQPQHF; j_call: TRBJ1-5; v_call: TRBV7-2; clone_size: -; d_call: -